The present T cell receptor beta chain was sequenced within a study of blood T cell repertoires in COVID-19. Across the whole study: Donors in the United States, Italy and Spain gave samples during acute or convalescent COVID-19. In each case, the material was cDNA or gDNA derived from T cells, B-cell-depleted T cells, or PBMCs.

The germline gives CDR1 SGHTA, CDR2 FQGNSA. This CDR3 is 15 amino acids long. The junction had 7 bases not matched to a gene; V was cut back by 4 bases and J by 3 bases. In the original workflow: Amplification of reference gene primers provided the estimated nucleated cell counts. Clones were sequenced by immunoSEQ multiplex PCR, and TCRdb holds only the in-frame ones, with some missing. That table is the source of V, J and clone size, and D and trimming were worked out from the DNA. The sample lists 140,000 to 150,000 clones, around 88% occurring once. The V gene is TRBV7-2, the J gene TRBJ2-7; 9 bases align to TRBD1. Sequences were obtained from peripheral blood. The receptor was derived from a man aged 55 to 70 with active or convalescent COVID-19. Written as DNA, the CDR3 is TGTGCCAGCAGCTCTGCTCCGGGACAGGGCTACGAGCAGTACTTC. Its protein is CASSSAPGQGYEQYF.